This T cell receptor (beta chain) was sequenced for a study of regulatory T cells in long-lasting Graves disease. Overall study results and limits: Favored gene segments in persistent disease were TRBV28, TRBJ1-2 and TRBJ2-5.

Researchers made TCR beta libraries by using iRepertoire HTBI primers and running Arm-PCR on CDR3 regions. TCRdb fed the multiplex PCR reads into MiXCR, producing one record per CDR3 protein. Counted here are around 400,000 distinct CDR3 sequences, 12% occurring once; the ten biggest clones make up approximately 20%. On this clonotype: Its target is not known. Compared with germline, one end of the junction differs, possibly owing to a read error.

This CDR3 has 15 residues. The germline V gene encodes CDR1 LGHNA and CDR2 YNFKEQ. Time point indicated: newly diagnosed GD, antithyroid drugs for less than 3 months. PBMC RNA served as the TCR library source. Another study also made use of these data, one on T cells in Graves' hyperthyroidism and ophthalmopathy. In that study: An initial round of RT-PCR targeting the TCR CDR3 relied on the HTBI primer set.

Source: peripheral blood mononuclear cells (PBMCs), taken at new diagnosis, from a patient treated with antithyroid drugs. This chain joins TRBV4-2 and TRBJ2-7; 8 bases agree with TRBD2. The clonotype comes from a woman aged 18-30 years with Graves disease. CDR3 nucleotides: TGTGCCAGCACCCAAGCTTCGCCGGGAGGGTACGAGCAGTACTTC. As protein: CASTQASPGGYEQYF.